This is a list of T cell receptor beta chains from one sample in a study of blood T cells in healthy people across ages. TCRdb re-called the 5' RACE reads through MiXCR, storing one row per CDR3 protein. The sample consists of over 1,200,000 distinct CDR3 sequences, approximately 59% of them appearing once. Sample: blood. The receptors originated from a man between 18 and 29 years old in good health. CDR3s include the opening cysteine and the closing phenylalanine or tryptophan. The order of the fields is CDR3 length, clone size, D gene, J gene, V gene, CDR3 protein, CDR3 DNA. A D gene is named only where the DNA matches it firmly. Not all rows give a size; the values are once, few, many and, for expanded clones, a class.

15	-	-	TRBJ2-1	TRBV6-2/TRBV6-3	CAGIADLPSYNEQFF	TGTGCCGGCATAGCGGACTTACCTTCCTACAATGAGCAGTTCTTC
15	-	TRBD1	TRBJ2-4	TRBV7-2	CAGSVDRVAKNIQYF	TGTGCCGGCAGCGTCGACAGGGTCGCCAAAAACATTCAGTACTTC
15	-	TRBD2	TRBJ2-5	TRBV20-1	CSATPGTSGQETQYF	TGCAGTGCTACCCCCGGGACTAGCGGACAAGAGACCCAGTACTTC
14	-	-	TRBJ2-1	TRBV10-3	CAISETRTDNEQFF	TGTGCCATCAGTGAGACAAGAACGGACAATGAGCAGTTCTTC
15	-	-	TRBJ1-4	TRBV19	CASSTERGMKEKLFF	TGTGCCAGTTCGACCGAAAGGGGGATGAAGGAAAAACTGTTTTTT
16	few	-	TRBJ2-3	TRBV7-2	CASSESGTHSTDTQYF	TGTGCCAGCAGTGAGTCCGGGACTCACAGCACAGATACGCAGTATTTT
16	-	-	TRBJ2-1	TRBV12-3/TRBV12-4	CASSPEGRAVYNEQFF	TGTGCCAGCAGCCCCGAGGGGCGAGCGGTTTACAATGAGCAGTTCTTC
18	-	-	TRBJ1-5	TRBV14	CASSQEVPISTSNQPQHF	TGTGCCAGCAGCCAAGAGGTTCCGATTTCAACCAGCAATCAGCCCCAGCATTTT
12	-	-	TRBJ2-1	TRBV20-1	CSARGQTYEQFF	TGCAGTGCTAGAGGACAGACCTACGAGCAGTTCTTC
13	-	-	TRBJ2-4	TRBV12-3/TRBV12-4	CASRPEGVREQYF	TGTGCCAGCAGACCCGAGGGGGTGCGAGAGCAGTACTTC
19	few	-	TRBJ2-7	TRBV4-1	CASSQDRTRPGTYSYEQYF	TGCGCCAGCAGCCAAGATCGGACTCGACCAGGGACTTACTCCTACGAGCAGTACTTC
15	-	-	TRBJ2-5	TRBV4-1	CASSQDPGTLNEQYF	TGCGCCAGCAGCCAAGATCCCGGGACTCTGAATGAGCAGTACTTC
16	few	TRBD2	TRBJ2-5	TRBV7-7	CASSPQGLAGVETQYF	TGTGCCAGCAGCCCCCAGGGACTAGCGGGAGTAGAGACCCAGTACTTC
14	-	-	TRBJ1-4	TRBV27	CASSLAGRDEKLFF	TGTGCCAGCAGTTTAGCGGGGCGGGACGAAAAACTGTTTTTT
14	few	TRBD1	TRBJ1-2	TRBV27	CASSWGGTGGGYTF	TGTGCCAGCAGTTGGGGGGGGACAGGCGGTGGCTACACCTTC
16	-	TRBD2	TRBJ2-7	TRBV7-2	CASSLQLSGGAYEQYF	TGTGCCAGCAGCTTACAGCTTAGCGGGGGGGCGTACGAGCAGTACTTC
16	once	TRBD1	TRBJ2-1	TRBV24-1	CATSDSGQGVYNEQFF	TGTGCCACCAGTGATTCCGGACAGGGGGTCTACAATGAGCAGTTCTTC